This T cell receptor beta chain stems from a study of T cells in Graves' hyperthyroidism and ophthalmopathy. At the level of the study: Peripheral blood was obtained at initial diagnosis, preceding any treatment. Study-wide results and limits: Model-based prediction identified ophthalmopathy a median about 6.8 months prior to its onset.

A note on this clonotype: Its antigen is undetermined.

Amplification yielded TCR beta CDR3 regions, with RNA transcripts as the source. Researchers ran a first-round RT-PCR on the TCR CDR3 using the HTBI primer set. TCRdb re-called the multiplex PCR reads with MiXCR, one entry per CDR3 protein. The table lists 600,000 to 700,000 distinct CDR3 sequences, roughly 15% of them singletons. CDR3 size: 14 residues. V lost 2 bases to trimming and J lost 3 bases; unmatched junction nucleotides: 0. Germline CDR1 and CDR2: MNHEY and SVGAGI. Diagnosis rested on symptoms, serum thyroxine and TRAb, thyroid ultrasound, and orbital computed tomography. The source of the PBMCs was about 10 ml of fresh peripheral blood.

Sequencing was done on a sample of blood. J is TRBJ2-2 and V is TRBV6-5, with 7 nucleotides matching TRBD1. This receptor was obtained from a woman aged 40 to 55 with Graves' ophthalmopathy. The CDR3 nucleotides read TGTGCCAGCAGTTACGGGACAGACACCGGGGAGCTGTTTTTT. Amino acids: CASSYGTDTGELFF.